The subject of this entry is one T cell receptor beta chain. Trimming shortened V by 7 bases and J by 4 bases, and 28 bases separated the two germline ends. The CDR3 is 18 residues long. CDR1 and CDR2 (germline): LNHDA, SQIVND (reference sequence). The source of the sample is a study of blood T cell repertoires in COVID-19. Across the study: COVID-19 samples, acute and convalescent, were from the United States, Italy and Spain. Sources were T cells, B-cell-depleted T cells, or PBMCs; the material itself was cDNA or gDNA.

Original methodology: How many nucleated cells were present was estimated from reference gene primer amplification. The table came from immunoSEQ multiplex PCR; TCRdb's copy has only in-frame clones and leaves some out. D and trimming were read from the DNA, whereas the V and J calls and clone size are those reported in that table. The table records about 98,000 clones, about 91% of them present only once. Sequencing input: peripheral blood. The receptor's source is a young man with acute or convalescent COVID-19. V is TRBV19 and J is TRBJ1-2, with D possibly being TRBD1 (6 bases). The CDR3, as DNA: TGTGCCAGTACCCTACAGAGGACGACAGGCACGCGCGTCTATGGCTACACCTTC. Translated, it gives CASTLQRTTGTRVYGYTF.